A single T cell receptor beta chain is shown here with its context. No antigen is known for it. No much larger clonotype is one base removed from it; base qualities were not supplied. These data belong to a study of cytomegalovirus exposure and HLA in healthy donors listed by TCRdb under 2017. General notes on the study: According to a later analysis, one platform produced both the roughly 110 validation repertoires and the roughly 640 repertoires of the first cohort. The study aimed to test whether cataloging public T cell receptors could reveal signatures of past pathogen exposure. Along with the roughly 610-subject first cohort, a separate validation cohort of roughly 110 different subjects was used. The study combined high-throughput TCR immunosequencing, statistical association of individual TCRs with disease status, and machine learning to predict cytomegalovirus infection status. The research as a whole found: A later analysis lacked HLA typing for the validation cohort, so it scored co-occurrence in that cohort across all 110 or so repertoires. Most TCR sequences were seen in very few donors, while some public TCRs were found in many individuals. In the study, approximately 160 TCR beta chains were listed as associated with cytomegalovirus. According to the authors, the approach could potentially be generalized to other disease states and immunological phenotypes. The classifier was reported to diagnose cytomegalovirus status with high specificity and sensitivity in both the original cohort and the validation cohort. Of the cluster scores, 94% were above 0 in a later analysis, which found that TCRs clustered in the first cohort also tended to co-occur in the 130 or so validation repertoires. Three of the identified cytomegalovirus-associated TCR beta chains were confirmed in vitro to be specific for cytomegalovirus antigens.

Library generation was performed with the immunoSEQ multiplex PCR assay. Concerning the study's data processing: A statistical classification framework was developed to diagnose cytomegalovirus status using the catalog of TCR beta chain sequences. Not all clones reach the TCRdb copy of this immuneACCESS table, which keeps in-frame sequences only. Checked studies attribute under half of the gap to unresolved V genes and leave the rest unexplained. The D gene and trimming were derived from the DNA, and the V and J assignments and clone size from that table. The table for this sample lists tens of thousands of clones; around 94% of them were counted only once. The top ten clonotypes cover approximately 3% of the sample. Deletion took 3 bases off V and 7 bases off J, with a span of 11 bases between the germline ends. Including cysteine and phenylalanine, the CDR3 has 14 amino acids. Only the CDR3 region is kept as DNA, spanning 42 bases read in frame from base 1. Via the germline V gene, CDR1 is SGHDT and CDR2 YYEEEE.

Separate from the approximately 700-subject first cohort, the validation cohort of roughly 110 subjects was the group to which the donors belonged. This chain joins TRBV5-6 to TRBJ1-6, and the D gene may be TRBD1, 6 bases matching. Source material: PBMCs. The origin of this receptor is a young woman in good health and CMV-seropositive. For the CDR3, the sequence is CASSSQGVNSPLHF. Read as DNA, the sequence is TGTGCCAGCAGCTCACAGGGTGTAAATTCACCCCTCCACTTT.